This TCR beta chain was identified in a study of technical replicates of blood from several donors. The table came from immunoSEQ multiplex PCR; TCRdb's copy has only in-frame clones and leaves some out. The sample has about 15,000 clones, 65% to 85% seen once; the top ten hold roughly an eighth. The CDR3 has 14 residues. Trimming cost V 6 bases and J 2 bases; bases outside gene matches: 6. Germline assignment: CDR1 SGHVS and CDR2 FQNEAQ. Sequenced input: PBMCs. The receptor comes from a human donor in good health. The chain combines TRBV7-8 with TRBJ2-5; 7 bases map to TRBD1. The CDR3 loop is CASSYRQGQETQYF. The DNA for the CDR3 is TGTGCCAGCAGTTACCGACAGGGTCAAGAGACCCAGTACTTC.